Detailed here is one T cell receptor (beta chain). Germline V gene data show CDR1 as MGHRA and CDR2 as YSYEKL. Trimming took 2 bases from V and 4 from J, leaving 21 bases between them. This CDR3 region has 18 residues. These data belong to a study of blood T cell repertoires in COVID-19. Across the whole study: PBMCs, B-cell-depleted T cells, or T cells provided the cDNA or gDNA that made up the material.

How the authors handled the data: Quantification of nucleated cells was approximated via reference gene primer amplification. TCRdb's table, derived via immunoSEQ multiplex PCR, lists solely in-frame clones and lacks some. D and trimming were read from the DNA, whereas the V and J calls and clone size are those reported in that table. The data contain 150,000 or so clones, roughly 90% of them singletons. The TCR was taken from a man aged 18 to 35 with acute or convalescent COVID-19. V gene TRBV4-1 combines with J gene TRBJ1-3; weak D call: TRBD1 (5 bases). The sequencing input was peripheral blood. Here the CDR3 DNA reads TGCGCCAGCAGCCAAACGTCCTTTCGCGGGGGTTTAGGAAACACCATATATTTT. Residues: CASSQTSFRGGLGNTIYF.